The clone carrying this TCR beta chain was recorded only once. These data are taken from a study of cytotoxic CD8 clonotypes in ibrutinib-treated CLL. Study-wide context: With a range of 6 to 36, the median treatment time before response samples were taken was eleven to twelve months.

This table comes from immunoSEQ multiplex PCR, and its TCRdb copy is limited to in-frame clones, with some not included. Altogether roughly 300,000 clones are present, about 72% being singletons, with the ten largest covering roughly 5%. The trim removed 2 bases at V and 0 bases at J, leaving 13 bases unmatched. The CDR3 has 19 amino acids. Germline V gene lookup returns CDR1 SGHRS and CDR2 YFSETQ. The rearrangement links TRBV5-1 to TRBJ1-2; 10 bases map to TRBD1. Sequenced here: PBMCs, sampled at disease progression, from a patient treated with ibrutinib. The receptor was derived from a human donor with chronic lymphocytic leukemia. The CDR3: CASSLLPGQGRVANYGYTF. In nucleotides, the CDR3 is TGCGCCAGCAGCTTACTACCGGGACAGGGGAGGGTAGCTAACTATGGCTACACCTTC.